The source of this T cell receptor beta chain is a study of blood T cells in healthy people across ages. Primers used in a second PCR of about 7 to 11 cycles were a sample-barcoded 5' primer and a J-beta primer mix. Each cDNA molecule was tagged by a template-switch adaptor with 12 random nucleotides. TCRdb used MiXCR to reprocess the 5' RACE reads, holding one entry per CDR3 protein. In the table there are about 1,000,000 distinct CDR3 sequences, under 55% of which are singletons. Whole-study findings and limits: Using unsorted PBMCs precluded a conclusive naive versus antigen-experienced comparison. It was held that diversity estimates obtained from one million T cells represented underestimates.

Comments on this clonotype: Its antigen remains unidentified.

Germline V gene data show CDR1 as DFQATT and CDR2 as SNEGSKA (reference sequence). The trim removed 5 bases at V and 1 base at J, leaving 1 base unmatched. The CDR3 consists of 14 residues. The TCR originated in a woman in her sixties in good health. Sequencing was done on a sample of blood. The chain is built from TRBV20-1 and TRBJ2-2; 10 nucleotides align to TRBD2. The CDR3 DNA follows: TGCAGTGCTTTAGCGGGAGGGAACACCGGGGAGCTGTTTTTT. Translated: CSALAGGNTGELFF.